This T cell receptor beta chain comes out of a study of prognosis after radiotherapy for stage I lung cancer. Study-wide context: Each non-small cell lung cancer patient was deemed medically inoperable. Patients (about 14 men, over five women) were aged about 53 to 90, median about 77 years.

Peripheral blood, approximately 6 milliliters per draw, was collected at each of two time points. Amplification of TCR beta CDR3 from genomic DNA used two-round multiplex PCR. Amplification during the initial PCR round employed primers specific to each TRBV and TRBJ gene. PCR's second round employed universal primers. One entry per CDR3 protein, called by TCRdb with MiXCR from the multiplex PCR reads. The sample yields over 15,000 distinct CDR3 sequences, 50% seen once. A note on this clonotype: A far more abundant clone sits one base away, making this likely a read error.

The germline CDR1 and CDR2 sequences are ENHRY and SYGVKD. The CDR3 extends over 14 amino acids. The sequencing here drew on PBMCs, taken before or after stereotactic body radiation therapy (not recorded which). The chain joins TRBV10-3 to TRBJ2-5; TRBD2 matches at 8 bases. The end of the DNA fits TRBJ2-1 better, so the J call may be wrong. This clonotype was obtained from a donor over 45 with non-small cell lung cancer. Here the CDR3 DNA reads TGTGCCATCAAGGCTAGCGGGTCCTACAATGATCAGTTCTTC. Translating gives CAIKASGSYNDQFF.